This T cell receptor beta chain was identified during a study of T cell responses to AZD1222 COVID-19 vaccine. Study-wide findings and caveats: Vaccination with two AZD1222 doses was followed by a rise in Spike-specific TCR breadth and depth. It should be noted that donors were predominantly white British and more often female, and clonal diversity was possibly underestimated. Nearly half of unique spike-specific TCRs reportedly avoided B.1.351 and B.1.1.7 mutated regions.

This CDR3 spans 13 amino acids. V lost 5 bases, J lost 3 bases, and 11 bases lay in between. Germline V gene lookup returns CDR1 LNHDA and CDR2 SQIVND (reference sequence). Turning to this clone: The antigen remains unidentified.

Produced via immunoSEQ multiplex PCR; TCRdb's table is partial and in-frame only. Among some 170,000 clones, approximately 90% were seen once, and the ten largest hold about 4.1%. This sequence was found in an adult who received the MenACWY meningococcal vaccine as a control. The chain couples TRBV19 to TRBJ2-7; D gene ambiguous. Sample: peripheral blood, taken 28 days after the second dose of the MenACWY control vaccine. The CDR3 loop is CASSPRPVYEQYF. CDR3 bases: TGTGCCAGTAGTCCCCGTCCTGTCTACGAGCAGTACTTC.